A selection of T cell receptor beta chains follows, all from one sample in a study of blood T cell repertoires in COVID-19. Produced via immunoSEQ multiplex PCR; TCRdb's table is partial and in-frame only. The sample yields 310,000 or so clones, around 84% seen once. The sample was PBMCs or T cells enriched from blood (not recorded which). The receptors were sampled from a young woman who had recovered from COVID-19. The CDR3 runs from the conserved cysteine through the conserved F or W. A D gene is named only where the DNA matches it firmly. Clone size appears in some rows only: once, few, many, or a class for an expanded clone.

>TRBJ1-3|TRBD1|few|TRBV2
CASSGQGNSGNTIYF
TGTGCCAGCAGCGGACAGGGGAACTCTGGAAACACCATATATTTT
>TRBJ1-6|TRBD1|.|TRBV28
CASSSPGQGRVSPLHF
TGTGCCAGCAGTTCGCCGGGACAGGGGAGAGTTTCACCCCTCCACTTT
>TRBJ1-2|.|.|TRBV6-5
CASSYSSGAVYGYTF
TGTGCCAGCAGTTACTCGAGCGGTGCGGTCTATGGCTACACCTTC
>TRBJ2-2|.|.|TRBV2
CASIPSSGELFF
TGTGCCAGCATTCCTTCGAGTGGGGAGCTGTTTTTT
>TRBJ1-5|TRBD1|few|TRBV5-3
CARSLGTGNDQPQHF
TGTGCCAGAAGCTTGGGGACAGGCAATGATCAGCCCCAGCATTTT
>TRBJ1-5|.|.|TRBV28
CASSRSTFNQPQHF
TGTGCCAGCAGCCGTAGCACCTTCAATCAGCCCCAGCATTTT
>TRBJ2-2|TRBD1|.|TRBV19
CASTTTGGFSTGELFF
TGTGCCAGTACCACGACAGGGGGCTTTAGTACCGGGGAGCTGTTTTTT
>TRBJ1-2|TRBD1|.|TRBV6-5
CASSYSEGAYGYTF
TGTGCCAGCAGTTACTCGGAGGGGGCCTATGGCTACACCTTC
>TRBJ2-7|TRBD1|.|TRBV5-4
CASSPETGGVNEQYF
TGTGCCAGCAGCCCTGAGACAGGGGGTGTCAACGAGCAGTACTTC
>TRBJ1-2|TRBD1|.|TRBV10-3
CAISESGTGNYGYTF
TGTGCCATCAGTGAGTCGGGGACAGGGAACTATGGCTACACCTTC
>TRBJ1-2|.|.|TRBV25-1
CARDKGDYGYTF
TGTGCCAGGGACAAGGGGGACTATGGCTACACCTTC
>TRBJ2-7|TRBD1|.|TRBV9
CASSATRRDRAPYEQYF
TGTGCCAGCAGCGCCACCCGCCGGGACAGGGCCCCCTACGAGCAGTACTTC
>TRBJ2-1|.|.|TRBV4-1
CASSQDKLKRTTSYNEQFF
TGCGCCAGCAGCCAAGATAAACTTAAACGGACAACTTCCTACAATGAGCAGTTCTTC
>TRBJ2-5|TRBD1|.|TRBV5-5
CASSLENRGRETQYF
TGTGCCAGCAGCTTGGAAAACAGGGGGCGAGAGACCCAGTACTTC
>TRBJ2-3|TRBD2|.|TRBV10-1
CASSEGIAGGYTDTQYF
TGCGCCAGCAGTGAAGGGATAGCGGGGGGATACACAGATACGCAGTATTTT
>TRBJ1-2|.|.|TRBV7-9
CASSLYGVPYGYTF
TGTGCCAGCAGCTTATACGGGGTCCCCTATGGCTACACCTTC
>TRBJ2-1|TRBD2|.|TRBV19
CASSPASGLGEQFF
TGTGCCAGTAGTCCGGCTAGCGGCCTTGGTGAGCAGTTCTTC
>TRBJ1-1|TRBD1|once|TRBV2
CASTRQGAGISAEAFF
TGTGCCAGCACGAGACAGGGGGCGGGCATTAGCGCTGAAGCTTTCTTT